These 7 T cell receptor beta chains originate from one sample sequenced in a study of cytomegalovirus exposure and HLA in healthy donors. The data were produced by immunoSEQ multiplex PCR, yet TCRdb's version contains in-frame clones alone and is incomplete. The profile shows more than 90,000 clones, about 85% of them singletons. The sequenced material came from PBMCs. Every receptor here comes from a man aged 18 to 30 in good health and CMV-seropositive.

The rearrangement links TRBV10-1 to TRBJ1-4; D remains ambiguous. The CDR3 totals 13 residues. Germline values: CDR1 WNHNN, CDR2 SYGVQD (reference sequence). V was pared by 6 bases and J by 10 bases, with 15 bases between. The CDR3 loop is CASSGSRGGKLFF. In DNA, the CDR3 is TGCGCCAGCAGCGGCTCACGGGGAGGAAAACTGTTTTTT.

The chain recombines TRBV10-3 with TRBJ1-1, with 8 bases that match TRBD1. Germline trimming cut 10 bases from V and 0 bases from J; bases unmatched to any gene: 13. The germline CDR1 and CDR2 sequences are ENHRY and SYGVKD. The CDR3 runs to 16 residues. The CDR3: CATQREQGALNTEAFF. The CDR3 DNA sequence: TGTGCCACCCAAAGGGAGCAGGGGGCTTTGAACACTGAAGCTTTCTTT.

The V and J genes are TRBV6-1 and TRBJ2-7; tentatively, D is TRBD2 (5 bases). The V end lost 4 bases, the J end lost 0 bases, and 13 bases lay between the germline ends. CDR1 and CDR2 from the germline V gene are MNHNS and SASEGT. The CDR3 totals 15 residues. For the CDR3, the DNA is TGTGCCAGCAGTGTCGTTCTAGGGAGCTCCTACGAGCAGTACTTC. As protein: CASSVVLGSSYEQYF.

CDR3 in amino acids: CASSQVTGRSTDTQYF. Written as DNA, the CDR3 is TGCGCCAGCAGCCAAGTCACAGGGAGAAGTACAGATACGCAGTATTTT. The rearrangement uses TRBV4-1 and TRBJ2-3, with a weak D call TRBD1 (6 bases). CDR1 and CDR2 (germline): MGHRA, YSYEKL. V lost 1 base to trimming and J lost 3 bases, with 14 bases between them. The CDR3 is made up of 16 amino acids.

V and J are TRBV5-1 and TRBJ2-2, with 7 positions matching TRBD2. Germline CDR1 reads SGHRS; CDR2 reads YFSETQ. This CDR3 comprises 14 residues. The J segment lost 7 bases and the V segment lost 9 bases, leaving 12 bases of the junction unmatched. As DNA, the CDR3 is TGCGCCACCCGGAGGGGAGGGAATGACGGGGAGCTGTTTTTT. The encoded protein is CATRRGGNDGELFF.

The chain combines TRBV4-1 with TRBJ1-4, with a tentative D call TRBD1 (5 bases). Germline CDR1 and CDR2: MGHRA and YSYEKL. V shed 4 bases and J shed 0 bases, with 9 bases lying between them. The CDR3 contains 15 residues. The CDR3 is CASSLDSTTNEKLFF. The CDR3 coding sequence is TGCGCCAGCAGCCTCGACAGTACAACTAATGAAAAACTGTTTTTT.

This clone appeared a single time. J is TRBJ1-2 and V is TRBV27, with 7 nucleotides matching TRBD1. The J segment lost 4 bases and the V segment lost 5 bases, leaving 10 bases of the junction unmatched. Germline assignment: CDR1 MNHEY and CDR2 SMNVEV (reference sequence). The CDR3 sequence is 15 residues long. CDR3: CASSPITGVGYGYTF. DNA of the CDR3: TGTGCCAGCAGTCCGATCACAGGGGTAGGCTATGGCTACACCTTC.